The 22 T cell receptor beta chains reported below all come from one sample, sequenced in a study of identical twins. TCRdb processed the 5' RACE reads anew with MiXCR; each CDR3 protein has one entry. The sample carries more than 350,000 distinct CDR3 sequences, approximately 9.1% recorded once. Sequencing was performed on naive T cells sorted from blood. These receptors all come from a woman aged 45-59 years in good health.

The sample holds many counts of this clonotype. The rearrangement links TRBV5-1 to TRBJ2-2; D is uncertain. Looked up from germline, CDR1 is SGHRS and CDR2 is YFSETQ. This CDR3 is built from 14 residues. Trimming left V 4 bases short and J 5 bases short, with 12 bases between. CDR3 loop: CASSPTTTTGELFF. As DNA, the CDR3 is TGCGCCAGCAGCCCAACTACCACTACCGGGGAGCTGTTTTTT.

V usage is TRBV20-1 and J usage is TRBJ2-5; D possibly matches TRBD1 or TRBD2 (5 bases each). This CDR3 contains 17 residues. Germline V gene data show CDR1 as DFQATT and CDR2 as SNEGSKA (reference sequence). V lost 5 bases to trimming and J lost 5 bases, with 27 bases between them. The DNA of the CDR3 is TGCAGTGCTGAAGATCCGGGACCCCGCCCGGCGAAGGAGACCCAGTACTTC. The encoded protein is CSAEDPGPRPAKETQYF.

The rearrangement uses TRBV3-1 and TRBJ2-1, with unresolved D. Trimming pared 0 bases from V and 3 bases from J, leaving 9 bases between. CDR3 length equals 15 residues. Germline V lookup: CDR1 LGHDT, CDR2 YNNKEL (reference sequence). The DNA of the CDR3 is TGTGCCAGCAGCCAAGATTTACAGATCTACAATGAGCAGTTCTTC. This codes for CASSQDLQIYNEQFF.

The chain links TRBV29-1 to TRBJ2-7, with D possibly being TRBD2 (5 bases). The CDR3 totals 12 residues. Germline-derived CDR1 and CDR2 are SQVTM and ANQGSEA. Deletions cut 4 bases from V and 4 bases from J, with 11 bases between. The chain's CDR3 is CSVVAGRYEQYF. The CDR3 nucleotides are TGCAGCGTTGTTGCGGGCCGTTACGAGCAGTACTTC.

The rearrangement joins TRBV3-1 to TRBJ1-1; D is perhaps TRBD1 (5 bases). CDR3 size: 17 residues. Trimming took off 1 base at V and 0 bases at J, with 15 bases between the two ends. Germline assignment: CDR1 LGHDT and CDR2 YNNKEL (reference sequence). The CDR3 spells CASSQVIRAKMNTEAFF. CDR3 sequence (DNA): TGTGCCAGCAGCCAAGTTATCAGGGCAAAGATGAACACTGAAGCTTTCTTT.

This chain uses TRBV3-1 with TRBJ2-1, with TRBD2 matching 7 bases. Germline V gene lookup returns CDR1 LGHDT and CDR2 YNNKEL (reference sequence). The CDR3 is 16 residues long. V lost 0 bases and J lost 2; bases outside the gene matches: 4. CDR3 bases: TGTGCCAGCAGCCAAGAAGGCGGGAGCACCTACAATGAGCAGTTCTTC. As protein: CASSQEGGSTYNEQFF.

This sequence joins TRBV18 and TRBJ2-7, with 9 bases that match TRBD1. CDR3 length: 15 amino acids. V dropped 3 bases and J dropped 4; count of bases not matched to a gene: 7. CDR1 and CDR2 (germline): KGHSH, LQKENI. CDR3 loop: CASSPLGQGEYEQYF. The CDR3 DNA reads TGTGCCAGCTCACCCTTGGGACAGGGAGAATACGAGCAGTACTTC.

This clonotype was counted a single time. The chain has TRBV7-2 and TRBJ2-7; D is perhaps TRBD1 (5 bases). The germline V gene has CDR1 SGHTA and CDR2 FQGNSA. The V and J ends lost 1 base and 2 bases respectively, with 9 bases between them. There are 14 residues in the CDR3. The CDR3 spells CASSLVGRAYEQYF. The CDR3, as DNA: TGTGCCAGCAGCTTAGTCGGCAGGGCCTACGAGCAGTACTTC.

This clonotype occurred a few times. The V and J genes are TRBV7-9 and TRBJ2-7; 11 positions agree with TRBD2. The germline V gene encodes CDR1 SEHNR and CDR2 FQNEAQ (reference sequence). This CDR3 region has 13 residues. V dropped 8 bases and J dropped 5; count of bases not matched to a gene: 5. CDR3 DNA: TGTGCCAGCGCACTAGCGGGAGTGAACGAGCAGTACTTC. This sequence encodes CASALAGVNEQYF.

The gene calls are TRBV5-6 and TRBJ2-7; tentatively, D is TRBD1 (5 bases). CDR1 and CDR2 (germline): SGHDT, YYEEEE. The CDR3 extends over 16 amino acids. The V end lost 3 bases, the J end lost 2 bases, and 18 bases lay between the germline ends. The CDR3 sequence: CASSSSGAAMPYEQYF. CDR3 DNA sequence: TGTGCCAGCAGCTCGAGTGGGGCAGCGATGCCCTACGAGCAGTACTTC.

The chain employs TRBV12-3 or TRBV12-4 and TRBJ2-3; TRBD2 matches at 14 bases. This CDR3 has 17 amino acids. V was pared by 6 bases and J by 5 bases, with 10 bases of the junction left unmatched. CDR3 in DNA: TGTGCCAGCAGGAAGCGACTAGCGGGAGGGCCGAGAGATACGCAGTATTTT. This translates into CASRKRLAGGPRDTQYF.

This clonotype was seen repeatedly, ten times or more. The J gene is TRBJ1-1, the V gene TRBV3-1; no clear D. V lost 1 base and J lost 2, with 5 bases in between. This CDR3 has 13 amino acids. The V gene's germline CDR1 is LGHDT and CDR2 YNNKEL (reference sequence). CDR3 nucleotides: TGTGCCAGCAGCCAAGGGGGTAACACTGAAGCTTTCTTT. Translation gives CASSQGGNTEAFF. Full variable domain (missing parts from reference TRBV3-1 and TRBJ1-1): DTAVSQTPKYLVTQMGNDKSIKCEQNLGHDTMYWYKQDSKKFLKIMFSYNNKELIINETVPNRFSPKSPDKAHLNLHINSLELGDSAVYFCASSQGGNTEAFFGQGTRLTVV.

This clonotype was picked up a small number of times. The V gene is TRBV29-1, the J gene TRBJ2-5; the D gene is possibly TRBD1 (6 bases). The CDR3 loop spans 12 amino acids. Trimming cost V 6 bases and J 1 base, with 9 bases left between them. Germline CDR1 and CDR2: SQVTM and ANQGSEA. The CDR3 loop reads CSVGTSQETQYF. The CDR3 DNA reads TGCAGCGTGGGGACATCCCAAGAGACCCAGTACTTC.

The table lists this clonotype with a few counts. This chain connects TRBV20-1 to TRBJ2-3; a possible D gene is TRBD1 (6 bases). V was trimmed by 7 bases and J by 3 bases, leaving 20 bases between them. The CDR3 runs to 15 residues. Germline V CDR1 and CDR2: DFQATT, SNEGSKA (reference sequence). CDR3 nucleotide sequence: TGCAGTGTGGTCCCTGGGGGCCTGAATACAGATACGCAGTATTTT. As protein: CSVVPGGLNTDTQYF.

The chain combines TRBV5-5 with TRBJ1-1; D gene uncertain. This CDR3 is 13 amino acids long. Germline V CDR1 and CDR2: SGHKS, YYEKEE (reference sequence). Between the trimmed V and J ends, which lost 4 bases and 5 bases, there was a span of 12 bases. CDR3 in DNA: TGTGCCAGCAGCGGGCAAGGTTTGACTGAAGCTTTCTTT. As protein: CASSGQGLTEAFF.

This clonotype turned up a few times. This chain joins TRBV24-1 and TRBJ2-2; 11 bases match TRBD1. Losses at the gene ends were 3 bases for V and 6 bases for J; bases not matched to a gene: 11. Looked up from germline, CDR1 is KGHDR and CDR2 is SFDVKD. The CDR3 runs to 18 residues. The CDR3 DNA is TGTGCCACCAGTGATCACGGGGTCGGGACAGGGGGGCCCGGGGAGCTGTTTTTT. Its protein is CATSDHGVGTGGPGELFF.

The chain links TRBV24-1 to TRBJ2-1; perhaps TRBD2 as D (6 bases). The CDR3 has 14 residues. Germline V gene lookup returns CDR1 KGHDR and CDR2 SFDVKD. V was pared by 4 bases and J by 1 base, with 7 bases between. The CDR3 loop reads CATSDRGSYNEQFF. DNA of the CDR3: TGTGCCACCAGTGACCGGGGGTCCTACAATGAGCAGTTCTTC.

This clonotype was recorded at least ten times. J is TRBJ2-2 and V is TRBV4-1; 9 bases agree with TRBD1. Germline values: CDR1 MGHRA, CDR2 YSYEKL. The CDR3 has 16 residues. The V segment lost 2 bases and the J segment 3 bases; nucleotides outside the gene matches: 4. CDR3 bases: TGCGCCAGCAGCCAATCGGACAGGGGATACACCGGGGAGCTGTTTTTT. As protein: CASSQSDRGYTGELFF.

The chain links TRBV7-9 to TRBJ2-7; perhaps TRBD1 as D (5 bases). V lost 0 bases, J lost 2 bases, and 8 bases lay in between. The CDR3 length is 14 residues. Germline loops: CDR1 SEHNR, CDR2 FQNEAQ (reference sequence). In DNA form, the CDR3 reads TGTGCCAGCAGCTTAGCGGGGCGACCCTACGAGCAGTACTTC. This translates into CASSLAGRPYEQYF.

At least ten counts were recorded for this clonotype. The junction departs from the called germline gene at one end, perhaps through a read error. The rearrangement joins TRBV12-3 or TRBV12-4 to TRBJ2-5; 9 bases map to TRBD1. CDR3 size: 13 residues. The CDR3 reads CASSLGQGETQYF. The CDR3 coding sequence is TGTGCCAGCAGCTTAGGACAGGGGGAGACCCAGTACTTC.

This chain joins TRBV5-1 and TRBJ2-1; 10 nucleotides match TRBD2. The CDR3 runs 17 residues. Trimming removed 5 bases from V and 6 bases from J; junction bases left unmatched: 14. Looked up from germline, CDR1 is SGHRS and CDR2 is YFSETQ. The DNA for the CDR3 is TGCGCCAGCAGTCACCCTAGCGGGAGTGGATTCACCAATGAGCAGTTCTTC. Amino acid sequence: CASSHPSGSGFTNEQFF.

The chain carries TRBV5-4 and TRBJ2-3, with D uncertain. CDR3 size: 15 residues. Looked up from germline, CDR1 is SGHNT and CDR2 is YYREEE (reference sequence). Trimming shortened V by 1 base and J by 3 bases, and 12 bases separated the two germline ends. As DNA, the CDR3 is TGTGCCAGCAGCTTGTCACAGAAACCGACAGATACGCAGTATTTT. As protein: CASSLSQKPTDTQYF.